These T cell receptor beta chains were read from a single sample in a study of blood T cell repertoires in COVID-19. Only in-frame clones appear in the TCRdb table, and some are missing; sequencing was by immunoSEQ multiplex PCR. Seen here are around 20,000 clones, roughly 90% observed once, and the top ten hold 8.5% to 10%. The sample comprised peripheral blood. These receptors originate from a man aged 35 to 55 with active COVID-19. Both conserved end residues are part of each CDR3. D genes are given only for firm matches. Some rows have no size entry. The others give once, few or many, or a class for an expanded clone.

j_gene | v_gene | abundance | d_gene | CDR3aa | CDR3nt
TRBJ1-1 | TRBV10-3 | NA | NA | CAISDGAGVYGTEAFF | TGTGCCATCAGTGATGGGGCAGGGGTTTATGGCACTGAAGCTTTCTTT
TRBJ2-7 | TRBV4-1 | once | TRBD1 | CASSQLSGTASYEQYF | TGCGCCAGCAGCCAACTTTCCGGGACAGCTTCCTACGAGCAGTACTTC
TRBJ2-1 | TRBV5-4 | NA | TRBD1 | CASSTGGNEQFF | TGTGCCAGCAGCACAGGGGGCAATGAGCAGTTCTTC
TRBJ2-5 | TRBV14 | NA | NA | CASSSGETQYF | TGTGCCAGCAGCTCGGGGGAGACCCAGTACTTC
TRBJ1-3 | TRBV5-8 | once | NA | CASSPRFSQATSGNTIYF | TGTGCCAGCAGCCCCCGGTTTTCACAGGCGACCTCTGGAAACACCATATATTTT
TRBJ1-2 | TRBV27 | NA | NA | CASSFKGQGSLYF | TGTGCCAGCAGTTTTAAGGGACAAGGTTCGCTTTACTTC
TRBJ2-7 | TRBV3-1/TRBV3-2 | NA | TRBD1 | CASSQPGQGSYEQYF | TGTGCCAGCAGCCAACCGGGACAGGGGTCCTACGAGCAGTACTTC
TRBJ2-3 | TRBV24-1 | NA | TRBD2 | CATSDKEGLAGRDTQYF | TGTGCCACCAGTGATAAGGAAGGACTAGCGGGAAGGGATACGCAGTATTTT
TRBJ2-2 | TRBV10-3 | NA | TRBD2 | CAISEELAGLTNTGELFF | TGTGCCATCAGTGAAGAGCTAGCGGGACTTACGAACACCGGGGAGCTGTTTTTT
TRBJ2-2 | TRBV3-1/TRBV3-2 | NA | NA | CASSGRGPGFTGELFF | TGTGCCAGCAGCGGACGAGGGCCGGGATTCACCGGGGAGCTGTTTTTT
TRBJ2-4 | TRBV10-3 | NA | NA | CAISEKPRTDGKNIQYF | TGTGCCATCAGTGAGAAGCCCAGGACAGACGGCAAAAACATTCAGTACTTC
TRBJ2-4 | TRBV19 | once | NA | CASSIRKGGKNIQYF | TGTGCCAGTAGTATCCGCAAAGGGGGCAAAAACATTCAGTACTTC
TRBJ1-1 | TRBV5-6 | NA | TRBD1 | CASSYTGGLATFF | TGTGCCAGCAGCTACACAGGGGGCCTGGCAACTTTCTTT
TRBJ2-4 | TRBV15 | NA | TRBD1 | CATSGPTGAPKNIQYF | TGTGCCACCAGCGGGCCGACAGGGGCCCCCAAAAACATTCAGTACTTC
TRBJ2-7 | TRBV19 | NA | NA | CASSRVPFLDEQYF | TGTGCCAGTAGTCGGGTCCCCTTTTTGGACGAGCAGTACTTC
TRBJ2-1 | TRBV27 | NA | NA | CASSSSAPYNEQFF | TGTGCCAGCAGTTCTAGCGCGCCCTACAATGAGCAGTTCTTC
TRBJ1-1 | TRBV11-1 | NA | NA | CASSFGALMNTEAFF | TGTGCCAGCAGCTTTGGTGCACTCATGAACACTGAAGCTTTCTTT
TRBJ1-1 | TRBV7-9 | NA | NA | CASSLLSTEAFF | TGTGCCAGCAGCTTATTGAGCACTGAAGCTTTCTTT
TRBJ2-7 | TRBV19 | NA | NA | CASSFSSATYEQYF | TGTGCCAGTAGCTTTAGTAGCGCTACCTACGAGCAGTACTTC
TRBJ2-2 | TRBV7-2 | NA | NA | CASSQGNTGELFF | TGTGCCAGCAGCCAGGGGAACACCGGGGAGCTGTTTTTT
TRBJ2-7 | TRBV27 | NA | TRBD2 | CASRRTSGHSYEQYF | TGTGCCAGCAGACGTACTAGCGGGCACTCCTACGAGCAGTACTTC
TRBJ2-3 | TRBV5-4 | NA | TRBD2 | CASRWREGDTDTQYF | TGTGCCAGCAGATGGCGGGAGGGCGACACAGATACGCAGTATTTT
TRBJ1-5 | TRBV27 | NA | TRBD1 | CASSPNRGVNQPQHF | TGTGCCAGCAGTCCAAACAGGGGCGTCAATCAGCCCCAGCATTTT
TRBJ2-5 | TRBV6-5 | NA | TRBD2 | CASSYFGTSGETQYF | TGTGCCAGCAGTTACTTCGGGACTAGTGGAGAGACCCAGTACTTC
TRBJ2-1 | TRBV21-1 | NA | NA | CASSKGSGTATYNEQFF | TGTGCCAGCAGCAAAGGCTCCGGGACAGCAACCTACAATGAGCAGTTCTTC
TRBJ2-3 | TRBV4-2 | NA | NA | CASSPDYQTDTQYF | TGTGCCAGCAGCCCGGACTACCAGACAGATACGCAGTATTTT